Each of the 8 T cell receptor beta chains below was sequenced from the same sample in a study of cytomegalovirus exposure and HLA in healthy donors. This PCR relied on a set of 60 Vbeta primers and 13 Jbeta primers. Profiling relied on immunoSEQ multiplex PCR, and the TCRdb table lists in-frame clones only, not all of them. Of about 110,000 clones in the sample, 70% to 80% were seen once. Input material: PBMCs. The receptors originated from a man aged 35 to 55 in good health and CMV-seronegative.

For the CDR3, the DNA is TGTGCCAGCAGCTTACGCGGTGGTAGCTCCTACGAGCAGTACTTC. Protein sequence: CASSLRGGSSYEQYF. The chain employs TRBV7-2 and TRBJ2-7; D not certain. This CDR3 comprises 15 residues. Germline V CDR1 and CDR2: SGHTA, FQGNSA. V gave up 2 bases and J gave up 0 bases, with 11 bases separating them.

This chain links TRBV7-2 with TRBJ1-5, with D perhaps matching TRBD1 (6 bases). Germline values: CDR1 SGHTA, CDR2 FQGNSA. This CDR3 region has 13 residues. Trimming took off 5 bases at V and 4 bases at J, with 9 bases between the two ends. The CDR3 DNA follows: TGTGCCAGCAGCGTACAGGGAAATCAGCCCCAGCATTTT. This translates into CASSVQGNQPQHF.

The chain's CDR3 is CASSLGQPLRTEAFF. The CDR3 DNA reads TGTGCCAGCAGCCTGGGACAGCCACTACGCACTGAAGCTTTCTTT. The chain carries TRBV25-1 and TRBJ1-1, with 7 bases fitting TRBD1. The V gene end was trimmed by 6 bases and the J gene end by 4 bases; junction bases not matched to a gene: 11. Germline CDR1 MGHDK, CDR2 SYGVNS. The CDR3 is 15 amino acids.

Here the CDR3 DNA reads TGTGCCAGTAGTACGGGACAGGGTGTGACTGAAGCTTTCTTT. Amino acids: CASSTGQGVTEAFF. This chain joins TRBV19 and TRBJ1-1; 9 bases map to TRBD1. The trim removed 4 bases at V and 5 bases at J, leaving 5 bases unmatched. The CDR3 spans 14 residues. CDR1 is LNHDA, CDR2 SQIVND, per germline (reference sequence).

This sequence joins TRBV19 and TRBJ1-3; D may be TRBD1 (6 bases). Germline V gene sequence: CDR1 LNHDA, CDR2 SQIVND (reference sequence). The CDR3 is made up of 14 amino acids. V lost 10 bases and J 0 bases, leaving 13 bases between the germline ends. Written as DNA, the CDR3 is TGTGCCACCCGACAGGTCAGCTCTGGAAACACCATATATTTT. It encodes CATRQVSSGNTIYF. The full variable domain, rest sourced from reference TRBV19 and TRBJ1-3, is DGGITQSPKYLFRKEGQNVTLSCEQNLNHDAMYWYRQDPGQGLRLIYYSQIVNDFQKGDIAEGYSVSREKKESFPLTVTSAQKNPTAFYLCATRQVSSGNTIYFGEGSWLTVV.

This clone was recorded only once. The chain employs TRBV23-1 and TRBJ2-3; 16 bases match TRBD2. Being an ORF, TRBV23-1 has a function that is uncertain. The V gene end was trimmed by 10 bases and the J gene end by 0 bases; junction bases not matched to a gene: 10. The CDR3 is 18 amino acids. Written as DNA, the CDR3 is TGCGCCACCGATTCTGGGACTAGCGGGAGGGCTAGCACAGATACGCAGTATTTT. As protein: CATDSGTSGRASTDTQYF.

V usage is TRBV15 and J usage is TRBJ1-2; 7 bases align to TRBD1. J lost 9 bases, V lost 1 base, and 8 bases had no gene match. Germline CDR1 and CDR2: LNHNV and YYDKDF (reference sequence). The CDR3 runs to 14 residues. The CDR3 spells CATSRGAGGYSYTF. The CDR3 region has the DNA TGTGCCACCAGCAGAGGAGCAGGGGGATATAGCTACACCTTC. The complete variable domain, with remaining parts taken from reference TRBV15 and TRBJ1-2, reads DAMVIQNPRYQVTQFGKPVTLSCSQTLNHNVMYWYQQKSSQAPKLLFHYYDKDFNNEADTPDNFQSRRPNTSFCFLDIRSPGLGDTAMYLCATSRGAGGYSYTFGSGTRLTVV.

V is TRBV27 and J is TRBJ2-7, with 11 nucleotides matching TRBD1. CDR1 is MNHEY and CDR2 is SMNVEV in the germline V gene (reference sequence). The junction had 4 bases not matched to a gene; V was cut back by 4 bases and J by 2 bases. The CDR3 is 15 residues long. CDR3 coding DNA: TGTGCCAGCAGTTCCCGGGGACAGGGGGCCTACGAGCAGTACTTC. Amino acid sequence: CASSSRGQGAYEQYF.